The 9 T cell receptor beta chains listed next were all sequenced from one sample in a study of blood T cell repertoires in COVID-19. The table came from immunoSEQ multiplex PCR; TCRdb's copy has only in-frame clones and leaves some out. The sample holds about 97,000 clones, around 87% seen once. The sequencing sample was made of peripheral blood. All receptors derive from a human donor in a cohort sampled during active COVID-19.

The chain uses TRBV19 and TRBJ1-1; D ambiguous. This CDR3 spans 15 amino acids. Trimming took 3 bases from V and 4 from J, leaving 15 bases between them. Germline V gene sequence: CDR1 LNHDA, CDR2 SQIVND (reference sequence). CDR3 loop: CASSMDTYGGTEAFF. In DNA form, the CDR3 reads TGTGCCAGTAGTATGGATACGTACGGCGGCACTGAAGCTTTCTTT. The full variable domain, with the rest looked up from reference TRBV19 and TRBJ1-1, is DGGITQSPKYLFRKEGQNVTLSCEQNLNHDAMYWYRQDPGQGLRLIYYSQIVNDFQKGDIAEGYSVSREKKESFPLTVTSAQKNPTAFYLCASSMDTYGGTEAFFGQGTRLTVV.

This chain links TRBV7-6 with TRBJ2-1; the D gene is possibly TRBD2 (5 bases). The germline gives CDR1 SGHVS, CDR2 FNYEAQ. This CDR3 comprises 15 residues. Deletions cut 1 base from V and 7 bases from J, with 14 bases between. This CDR3 reads CASSLDVGEWNEQFF. The CDR3 bases are TGTGCCAGCAGCTTAGACGTGGGAGAGTGGAATGAGCAGTTCTTC.

CDR3: CASSVWGQGAGAQYF. CDR3 coding DNA: TGTGCCAGCAGCGTATGGGGACAGGGGGCGGGGGCCCAGTACTTC. This chain uses TRBV9 with TRBJ2-5; TRBD1 aligns across 12 bases. With V trimmed by 1 base and J by 9 bases, 7 bases remained unmatched. The germline V gene encodes CDR1 SGDLS and CDR2 YYNGEE. The CDR3 covers 15 residues.

The V gene is TRBV5-1, the J gene TRBJ2-5, with 9 bases fitting TRBD1. CDR3 size: 14 residues. V lost 4 bases and J lost 4; bases outside the gene matches: 5. Germline loops: CDR1 SGHRS, CDR2 YFSETQ. The CDR3 DNA reads as TGCGCCAGCAGCAGACAGGGGGAGGCAGAGACCCAGTACTTC. Protein sequence: CASSRQGEAETQYF.

About this clone itself: This CDR3 is also generated by other DNA sequences in the sample. The rearrangement joins TRBV27 to TRBJ2-7; possibly TRBD1 for D (6 bases). The CDR3 loop spans 12 amino acids. V was cut by 6 bases and J by 2 bases, with 8 bases left in between. Germline loops: CDR1 MNHEY, CDR2 SMNVEV (reference sequence). CDR3 nucleotide sequence: TGTGCCAGCAGCAGGGGTACCTACGAGCAGTACTTC. It codes for CASSRGTYEQYF.

The chain recombines TRBV3-1 (or the pseudogene TRBV3-2) with TRBJ2-7; a weak D match, TRBD2 (6 bases). This CDR3 is 13 amino acids long. Deletions cut 4 bases from V and 2 bases from J, with 9 bases between. Germline V gives CDR1 LGHDT, CDR2 YNNKEL (reference sequence). The DNA for the CDR3 is TGTGCCAGCAGCCTTCGGACTACCTACGAGCAGTACTTC. Its translation is CASSLRTTYEQYF.

V is TRBV4-2 and J is TRBJ1-5, with 8 positions matching TRBD1. Germline values: CDR1 LGHNA, CDR2 YNFKEQ. The junction had 11 bases not matched to a gene; V was cut back by 4 bases and J by 6 bases. CDR3 length: 16 amino acids. CDR3 loop: CASSPIGQGDSQPQHF. DNA for the CDR3: TGTGCCAGCAGCCCCATAGGACAGGGAGATTCTCAGCCCCAGCATTTT.

The chain recombines TRBV7-2 with TRBJ2-3; D might be TRBD1 (6 bases). The germline CDR1 and CDR2 sequences are SGHTA and FQGNSA. This CDR3 is 17 amino acids long. With 1 base removed from V and 0 bases from J, the gap between germline ends came to 14 bases. The CDR3 loop is CASSLDGGSPSTDTQYF. CDR3 in DNA: TGTGCCAGCAGCTTAGATGGGGGCTCACCTAGCACAGATACGCAGTATTTT.

This clone was counted a single time. V usage is TRBV6-4 and J usage is TRBJ2-2; TRBD2 agrees at 14 bases. Trimming removed 7 bases from V and 0 bases from J; junction bases left unmatched: 4. Germline V gene data show CDR1 as MRHNA and CDR2 as SNTAGT. The CDR3 is made up of 17 amino acids. CDR3 residues: CASTPGLAGANTGELFF. In DNA form, the CDR3 reads TGTGCCAGCACCCCGGGACTAGCGGGGGCGAACACCGGGGAGCTGTTTTTT.